Presented here are 14 T cell receptor beta chains from one specimen sequenced in a study of blood T cell repertoires in COVID-19. The method was immunoSEQ multiplex PCR; TCRdb's version includes in-frame clones alone and lacks a portion of them. This table has about 130,000 clones, 84% appearing once. The sequenced sample consisted of peripheral blood. The receptors derive from a human donor in a cohort sampled during active COVID-19.

The chain carries TRBV29-1 and TRBJ2-1; D not resolved. The CDR3 runs to 13 residues. Looked up from germline, CDR1 is SQVTM and CDR2 is ANQGSEA. V was shortened by 1 base and J by 6 bases, with 10 bases between the two germline ends. Here the CDR3 reads CSVEVATGNEQFF. The CDR3 coding sequence is TGCAGCGTTGAAGTGGCGACGGGCAATGAGCAGTTCTTC.

This chain joins TRBV15 and TRBJ1-5; D is ambiguous. The CDR3 sequence is 16 residues long. Trimming removed 5 bases from V and 0 bases from J, with 14 bases in between. CDR1 LNHNV and CDR2 YYDKDF come from the germline V gene (reference sequence). The DNA of the CDR3 is TGTGCCACCAGCCCCCGTTCGAGGAATAGCAATCAGCCCCAGCATTTT. Translated, it gives CATSPRSRNSNQPQHF. The full variable domain, completed using reference TRBV15 and TRBJ1-5, is DAMVIQNPRYQVTQFGKPVTLSCSQTLNHNVMYWYQQKSSQAPKLLFHYYDKDFNNEADTPDNFQSRRPNTSFCFLDIRSPGLGDTAMYLCATSPRSRNSNQPQHFGDGTRLSIL.

J is TRBJ1-1 and V is TRBV7-2; D call uncertain. Per the germline V gene, CDR1 is SGHTA and CDR2 is FQGNSA. The V gene lost 5 bases and the J gene lost 6 bases, with 10 bases spanning the gap. This CDR3 has 12 amino acids. CDR3 bases: TGTGCCAGCAGCCCGAGGGTCGCTGAAGCTTTCTTT. It encodes CASSPRVAEAFF.

In the case of this clone: This may be a read error, as it is one base from a much larger clone. The chain links TRBV5-6 to TRBJ2-3; D possibly corresponds to TRBD1 (6 bases). The V and J ends lost 1 base and 3 bases respectively, with 6 bases between them. Germline lookup yields CDR1 SGHDT and CDR2 YYEEEE. This CDR3 region has 13 residues. DNA of the CDR3: TGTGCCAGCAGCTTGACAGGGACAGATACGCAGTATTTT. This codes for CASSLTGTDTQYF.

The chain joins TRBV2 to TRBJ2-5; perhaps TRBD1 as D (7 bases). The CDR3 has 14 residues. The germline CDR1 and CDR2 sequences are SNHLY and FYNNEI. Trimming cost V 6 bases and J 2 bases, with 13 bases left between them. The DNA for the CDR3 is TGTGCCAGCAGGGACGGGGGACAGCAAGAGACCCAGTACTTC. This encodes CASRDGGQQETQYF.

CDR3 amino acids: CASSSWTSGYNEQFF. The CDR3 DNA follows: TGTGCCAGCAGCTCGTGGACTAGCGGGTACAATGAGCAGTTCTTC. J is TRBJ2-1 and V is TRBV11-3, with 11 bases that match TRBD2. V dropped 4 bases and J dropped 4; count of bases not matched to a gene: 3. This CDR3 has 15 amino acids. Germline V gene data show CDR1 as SGHNT and CDR2 as YENEEA.

V gene TRBV4-3 combines with J gene TRBJ1-1; D unresolved. Trimming left V 1 base short and J 1 base short, with 7 bases between. This CDR3 comprises 14 residues. Germline values: CDR1 LGHNA, CDR2 YSLEER. The CDR3 sequence: CASSQVGRNTEAFF. The CDR3, as DNA: TGCGCCAGCAGCCAAGTGGGCAGGAACACTGAAGCTTTCTTT.

The chain has TRBV6-6 and TRBJ2-7; unclear D gene. This CDR3 has 14 amino acids. The germline V gene encodes CDR1 MNHNY and CDR2 SVGAGI (reference sequence). V was shortened by 0 bases and J by 5 bases, with 11 bases between the two germline ends. CDR3 region: CASSYSNGENEQYF. CDR3 DNA sequence: TGTGCCAGCAGTTACTCGAACGGAGAAAACGAGCAGTACTTC.

The CDR3 region is CASSLGFAAEAFF. Written as DNA, the CDR3 is TGTGCCAGCAGTTTAGGGTTCGCGGCTGAAGCTTTCTTT. The V gene is TRBV12-3 or TRBV12-4, the J gene TRBJ1-1; D unresolved. The length of the CDR3 is 13 residues. V was pared by 1 base and J by 6 bases, with 9 bases between.

This chain connects TRBV6-2 or TRBV6-3 to TRBJ2-3; 10 bases agree with TRBD1. J was trimmed by 0 bases and V by 1 base; bases with no gene match: 13. CDR3 length: 20 amino acids. Germline CDR1 is MNHEY and CDR2 is SVGEGT. The CDR3 DNA sequence: TGTGCCAGCAGTTACTTCCCTGGAATCCCGGGACAGGGGAGCACAGATACGCAGTATTTT. This gives the protein CASSYFPGIPGQGSTDTQYF.

The chain has TRBV18 and TRBJ1-3, with 7 bases aligning to TRBD1. Trimming removed 2 bases from V and 7 bases from J; junction bases left unmatched: 8. The CDR3 is 15 amino acids. Per germline, CDR1 KGHSH and CDR2 LQKENI. The CDR3 sequence: CASSPETGRPNTIYF. CDR3 coding DNA: TGTGCCAGCTCACCAGAGACAGGGCGGCCTAACACCATATATTTT.

The chain has TRBV19 and TRBJ2-3, with TRBD2 matching 8 bases. J was trimmed by 1 base and V by 8 bases; bases with no gene match: 8. In germline, CDR1 is LNHDA, CDR2 SQIVND (reference sequence). The CDR3 spans 15 residues. The DNA of the CDR3 is TGTGCCAGTGCCATCGGGGGGGCGCGCACAGATACGCAGTATTTT. Its translation is CASAIGGARTDTQYF.

The chain combines TRBV24-1 with TRBJ2-1, with 9 bases that match TRBD2. Trimming took 4 bases from V and 7 from J; bases not matched to a gene: 13. The length of the CDR3 is 17 residues. CDR1 is KGHDR, CDR2 SFDVKD, per germline. In nucleotides, the CDR3 is TGTGCCACCAGTGAAACCCTAGCGGGAAGGAAATCGAATGAGCAGTTCTTC. It is translated as CATSETLAGRKSNEQFF.

The V gene is TRBV4-1, the J gene TRBJ2-1; 9 bases are shared with TRBD2. Germline lookup yields CDR1 MGHRA and CDR2 YSYEKL. The CDR3 length is 16 residues. The ends lost 2 bases at V and 5 bases at J; junction bases unmatched: 7. CDR3 region: CASSQLPGLANNEQFF. For the CDR3, the DNA is TGCGCCAGCAGCCAATTACCGGGACTAGCTAACAATGAGCAGTTCTTC.